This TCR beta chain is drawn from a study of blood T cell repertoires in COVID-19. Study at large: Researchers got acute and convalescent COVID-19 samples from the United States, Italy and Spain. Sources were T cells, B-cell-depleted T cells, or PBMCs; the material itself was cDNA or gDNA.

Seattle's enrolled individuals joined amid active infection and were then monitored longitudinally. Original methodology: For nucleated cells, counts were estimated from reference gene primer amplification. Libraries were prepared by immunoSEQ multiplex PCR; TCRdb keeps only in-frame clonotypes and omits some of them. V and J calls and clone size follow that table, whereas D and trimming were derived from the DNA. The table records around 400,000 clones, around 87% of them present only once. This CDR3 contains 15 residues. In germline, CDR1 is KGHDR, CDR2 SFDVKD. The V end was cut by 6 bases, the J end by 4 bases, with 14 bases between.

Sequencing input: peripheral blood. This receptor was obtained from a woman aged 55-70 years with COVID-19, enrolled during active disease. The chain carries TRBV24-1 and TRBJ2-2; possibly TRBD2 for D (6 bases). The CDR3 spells CATSFGGAGTGELFF. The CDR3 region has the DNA TGTGCCACCAGTTTTGGCGGGGCGGGCACCGGGGAGCTGTTTTTT.